This TCR beta chain comes out of a study of blood T cell repertoires in COVID-19 (dated by TCRdb to 2019 to 2021). Study-level background: Samples covering the acute and convalescent phases of COVID-19 were provided by collaborators in the United States, Italy and Spain. Deeply sampled blood TCRbeta repertoires from subjects exposed to, actively infected with, or recovered from COVID-19 were included in the dataset. The repertoires were released in a freely available public database meant as a resource for research on the immune response to SARS-CoV-2. The prospective study material was composed of cDNA or gDNA derived from T cells, B-cell-depleted T cells, or PBMCs. Samples were obtained from the ongoing ImmuneRACE study (first 160 participants) and from over 1,000 subjects provided by 6 global collaborators. Nearly every sample came with metadata listing a de-identified subject ID, COVID-19 status, age in years and sex. HLA class I and class II types, where available, came from metadata supplied by the sample provider rather than from assay-based typing.

Collaborating institutions collected whole blood in K2EDTA tubes following their own protocols. For TCRbeta analysis, collaborators shipped samples in one of three forms: frozen whole blood, isolated PBMCs, or DNA extracted from either of those sample types. The junction shows trimming of 0 bases on V and 6 bases on J, plus 8 bases between the germline ends. Inclusive of the bounding cysteine and phenylalanine, the CDR3 is 14 residues long. The CDR3 DNA has 42 bases and is translated from base 1. Per the germline V gene, MNHEY is the CDR1 and SVGAGI is the CDR2. What the work shows at the level of the full study, not this receptor alone: Clinical and demographic metadata were provided uncurated, with the amount varying by source and participant.

Concerning this clone itself: No antigen is known for it. Per-base quality was not reported, and no clone a single base away is much larger than it.

The immunoSEQ Assay, a bias-controlled multiplex PCR, was used to amplify TCRbeta CDR3 regions from genomic DNA. In the original analysis: The number of nucleated cells in each sample was estimated from the amplification of reference gene primers within the assay. Sequence reads were collapsed and filtered to measure the absolute abundance of every unique TCRbeta CDR3 rearrangement. Productive Simpson clonality was computed per sample as the square root of Simpson's diversity index over productive rearrangements. TCRdb carries this immuneACCESS record with in-frame sequences only. Its versions omit some clonotypes, under half of them owing to an unresolved V gene in the studies checked, with the rest unexplained. V, J and clone size were drawn from that table, and D and trimming were deduced from the DNA. The sample table lists over 70,000 clones, about 88% of them with a count of one. Clones ranked in the top ten supply roughly 19% of the sample.

The chain is encoded by TRBV6-5 joined to TRBJ2-2; the best D guess is TRBD1, with 5 bases matching. This clonotype was sampled from a human donor in a cohort sampled during active COVID-19. Specimen: peripheral blood. The CDR3 here reads CASSYSGQAGELFF. The sequenced DNA: TGTGCCAGCAGTTACTCGGGGCAGGCCGGGGAGCTGTTTTTT.